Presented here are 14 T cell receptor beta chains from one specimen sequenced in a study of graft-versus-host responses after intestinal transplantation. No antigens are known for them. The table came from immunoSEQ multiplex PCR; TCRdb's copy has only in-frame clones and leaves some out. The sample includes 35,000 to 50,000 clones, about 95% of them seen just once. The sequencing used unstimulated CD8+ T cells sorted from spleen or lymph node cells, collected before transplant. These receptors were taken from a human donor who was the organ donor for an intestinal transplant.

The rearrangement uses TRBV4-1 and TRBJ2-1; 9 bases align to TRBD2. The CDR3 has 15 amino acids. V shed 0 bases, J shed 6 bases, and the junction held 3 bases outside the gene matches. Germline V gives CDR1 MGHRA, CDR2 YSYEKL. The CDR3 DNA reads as TGCGCCAGCAGCCAAGAATTGCGGGGGGGCAATGAGCAGTTCTTC. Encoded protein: CASSQELRGGNEQFF.

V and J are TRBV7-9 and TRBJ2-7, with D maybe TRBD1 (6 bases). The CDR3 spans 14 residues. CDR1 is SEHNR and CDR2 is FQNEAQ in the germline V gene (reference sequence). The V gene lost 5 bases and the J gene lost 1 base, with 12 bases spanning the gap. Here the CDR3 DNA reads TGTGCCAGCAGCCTATGGGACACATCCTACGAGCAGTACTTC. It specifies CASSLWDTSYEQYF.

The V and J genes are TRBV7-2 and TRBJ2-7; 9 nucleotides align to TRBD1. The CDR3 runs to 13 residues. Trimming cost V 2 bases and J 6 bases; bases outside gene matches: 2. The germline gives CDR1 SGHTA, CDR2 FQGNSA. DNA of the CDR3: TGTGCCAGCAGCTTACAGACAGGGGGCGAGCAGTACTTC. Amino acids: CASSLQTGGEQYF.

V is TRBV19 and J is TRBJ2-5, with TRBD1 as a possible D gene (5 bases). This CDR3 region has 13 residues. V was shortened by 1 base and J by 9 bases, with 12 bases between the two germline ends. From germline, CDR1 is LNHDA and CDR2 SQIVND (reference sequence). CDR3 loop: CASSIAPGNAQYF. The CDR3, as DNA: TGTGCCAGTAGTATAGCCCCAGGGAATGCCCAGTACTTC.

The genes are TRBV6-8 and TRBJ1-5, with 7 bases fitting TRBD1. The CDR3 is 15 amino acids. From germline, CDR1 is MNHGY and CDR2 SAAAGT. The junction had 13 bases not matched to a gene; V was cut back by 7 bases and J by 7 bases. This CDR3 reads CASITGRGRWQPQHF. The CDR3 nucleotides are TGTGCCAGCATCACAGGAAGGGGGCGCTGGCAGCCCCAGCATTTT.

The CDR3 here is CASSSTDLNTEAFF. CDR3 bases: TGTGCCAGCAGCTCGACAGATCTGAACACTGAAGCTTTCTTT. The chain has TRBV5-4 and TRBJ1-1; TRBD1 is a possible D gene (5 bases). Germline CDR1 reads SGHNT; CDR2 reads YYREEE (reference sequence). The CDR3 is 14 residues long. The germline V and J ends were trimmed by 3 bases and 0 bases, with 9 bases remaining between them.

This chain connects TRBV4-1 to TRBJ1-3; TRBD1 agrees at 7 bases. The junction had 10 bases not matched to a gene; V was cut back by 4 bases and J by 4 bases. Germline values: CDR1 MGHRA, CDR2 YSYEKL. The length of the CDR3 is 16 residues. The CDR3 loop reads CASSRLTGVDGNTIYF. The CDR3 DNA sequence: TGCGCCAGCAGCCGACTTACAGGGGTTGACGGAAACACCATATATTTT.

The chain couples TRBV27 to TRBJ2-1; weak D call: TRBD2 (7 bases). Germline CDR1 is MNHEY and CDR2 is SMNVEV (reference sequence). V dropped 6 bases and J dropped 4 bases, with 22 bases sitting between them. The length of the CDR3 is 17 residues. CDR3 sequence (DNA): TGTGCCAGCAGCCACTCTGGCGGGGGCCAACTTTACAATGAGCAGTTCTTC. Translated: CASSHSGGGQLYNEQFF.

CDR3 region: CASSQGRDSRKNIQYF. Written as DNA, the CDR3 is TGTGCCAGCAGCCAAGGCCGGGACAGCCGCAAAAACATTCAGTACTTC. The rearrangement joins TRBV14 to TRBJ2-4, with 7 bases matching TRBD1. V was pared by 1 base and J by 3 bases, with 6 bases of the junction left unmatched. The CDR3 has 16 amino acids. Germline assignment: CDR1 SGHDN and CDR2 FVKESK.

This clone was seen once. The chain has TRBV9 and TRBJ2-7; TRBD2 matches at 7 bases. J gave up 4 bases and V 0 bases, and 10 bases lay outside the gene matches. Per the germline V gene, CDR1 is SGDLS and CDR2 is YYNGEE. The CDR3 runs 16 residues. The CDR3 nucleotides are TGTGCCAGCAGCGTAGCTACGGGGGGACTTAGGTACGAGCAGTACTTC. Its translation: CASSVATGGLRYEQYF.

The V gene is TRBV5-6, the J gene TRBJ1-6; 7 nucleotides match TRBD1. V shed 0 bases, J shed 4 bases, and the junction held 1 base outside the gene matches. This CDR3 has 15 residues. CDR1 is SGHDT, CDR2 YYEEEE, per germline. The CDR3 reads CASSLAGGYNSPLHF. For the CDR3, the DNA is TGTGCCAGCAGCTTGGCAGGGGGTTATAATTCACCCCTCCACTTT.

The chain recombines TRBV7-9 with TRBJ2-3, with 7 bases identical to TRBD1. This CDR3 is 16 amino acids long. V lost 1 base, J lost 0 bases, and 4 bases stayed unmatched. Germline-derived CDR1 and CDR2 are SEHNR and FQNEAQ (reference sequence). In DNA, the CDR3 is TGTGCCAGCAGCTTAGGGGACAGCTCTAGCACAGATACGCAGTATTTT. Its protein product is CASSLGDSSSTDTQYF.

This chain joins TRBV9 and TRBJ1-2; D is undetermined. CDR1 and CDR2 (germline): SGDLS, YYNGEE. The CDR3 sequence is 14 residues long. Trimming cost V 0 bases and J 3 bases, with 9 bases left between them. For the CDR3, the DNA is TGTGCCAGCAGCGTAGGTCGGGCCCACTATGGCTACACCTTC. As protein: CASSVGRAHYGYTF.

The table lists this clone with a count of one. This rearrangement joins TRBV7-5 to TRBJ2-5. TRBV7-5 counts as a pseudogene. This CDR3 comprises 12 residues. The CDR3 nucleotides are TGTGCCAGAAGCTTAGCAAGTGAGACCCAGTACTTC. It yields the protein CARSLASETQYF.